The 29 T cell receptor beta chains listed next were all sequenced from one sample in a study of T cell clonotyping in hematopoietic cell transplantation. Profiled with immunoSEQ multiplex PCR; TCRdb holds only in-frame clones, not every one. The sample shows approximately 4,600 clones, 94% of them seen only once. Source: PBMCs, taken 180 days after allogeneic stem cell transplant. The receptors shown here come from a male patient aged 55 to 69 who had an allogeneic stem cell transplant from a related donor, so the T cells may come from the graft donor. Some clones in this sample may be carry-over from other donors' samples.

The V and J genes are TRBV6-5 and TRBJ1-2, with D perhaps TRBD1 (6 bases). Germline-derived CDR1 and CDR2 are MNHEY and SVGAGI. This CDR3 is 16 amino acids long. V was trimmed by 0 bases and J by 7 bases, leaving 18 bases between them. The CDR3 protein is CASSYSIKQGMIGYTF. CDR3 nucleotides: TGTGCCAGCAGTTACTCGATAAAACAGGGAATGATTGGCTACACCTTC.

V is TRBV25-1 and J is TRBJ2-3; D not resolved. The CDR3 contains 11 residues. CDR1 and CDR2 (germline): MGHDK, SYGVNS. Trimming left V 6 bases short and J 1 base short, with 2 bases between. As DNA, the CDR3 is TGTGCCAGCAGGGGCACAGATACGCAGTATTTT. Encoded protein: CASRGTDTQYF.

The gene calls are TRBV6-5 and TRBJ2-7; 7 bases line up with TRBD2. With V trimmed by 5 bases and J by 2 bases, 9 bases remained unmatched. Germline assignment: CDR1 MNHEY and CDR2 SVGAGI. The CDR3 extends over 15 amino acids. CDR3 protein: CASSPDLGRAYEQYF. In DNA form, the CDR3 reads TGTGCCAGCAGTCCTGATCTGGGGAGGGCCTACGAGCAGTACTTC.

This chain uses TRBV9 with TRBJ1-2, with D unresolved. V shed 5 bases and J shed 3 bases, with 8 bases lying between them. The germline gives CDR1 SGDLS, CDR2 YYNGEE. The CDR3 is 12 amino acids. The CDR3 sequence: CASRTQDYGYTF. For the CDR3, the DNA is TGTGCCAGCAGGACGCAGGACTATGGCTACACCTTC.

The rearrangement links TRBV29-1 to TRBJ2-5; 9 positions agree with TRBD2. CDR3 length: 16 amino acids. J was trimmed by 0 bases and V by 7 bases; bases with no gene match: 12. CDR1 SQVTM and CDR2 ANQGSEA come from the germline V gene. The CDR3 loop reads CSAVLAGPLYQETQYF. In DNA form, the CDR3 reads TGCAGCGCGGTTCTAGCGGGGCCTTTGTACCAAGAGACCCAGTACTTC. The full variable domain, with the rest looked up from reference TRBV29-1 and TRBJ2-5, is SAVISQKPSRDICQRGTSLTIQCQVDSQVTMMFWYRQQPGQSLTLIATANQGSEATYESGFVIDKFPISRPNLTFSTLTVSNMSPEDSSIYLCSAVLAGPLYQETQYFGPGTRLLVL.

The V call is TRBV5-1, the J call TRBJ1-2; TRBD1 matches at 8 bases. Germline-derived CDR1 and CDR2 are SGHRS and YFSETQ. The CDR3 loop spans 13 amino acids. The V gene end was trimmed by 4 bases and the J gene end by 3 bases; junction bases not matched to a gene: 2. CDR3 loop: CASSQDRDYGYTF. CDR3 DNA: TGCGCCAGCAGCCAGGACAGGGACTATGGCTACACCTTC.

The gene calls are TRBV25-1 and TRBJ2-5, with TRBD1 identical over 9 bases. The CDR3 sequence is 15 residues long. CDR1 and CDR2 from the germline V gene are MGHDK and SYGVNS. With 5 bases clipped from V and 5 bases from J, the junction kept 9 bases outside the gene matches. CDR3 sequence reads: CASSRATGGGETQYF. In nucleotides, the CDR3 is TGTGCCAGCAGTAGGGCCACAGGGGGCGGTGAGACCCAGTACTTC.

The chain combines TRBV4-2 with TRBJ2-3; 10 positions agree with TRBD2. The junction had 1 base not matched to a gene; V was cut back by 4 bases and J by 3 bases. Germline V gene lookup returns CDR1 LGHNA and CDR2 YNFKEQ. The CDR3 runs 14 residues. The DNA of the CDR3 is TGTGCCAGCAGCCTTAGCGGGGGGACAGATACGCAGTATTTT. This encodes CASSLSGGTDTQYF.

This clone was counted once. The CDR3 sequence: CASSLPRGNNQPQHF. In DNA, the CDR3 is TGTGCCAGCAGTCTGCCTAGAGGGAACAATCAGCCCCAGCATTTT. The genes are TRBV28 and TRBJ1-5; no reliable D call. The CDR3 consists of 15 residues. The V and J ends lost 5 bases and 3 bases respectively, with 14 bases between them. Germline-derived CDR1 and CDR2 are MDHEN and SYDVKM.

The V and J genes are TRBV29-1 and TRBJ2-2; 7 positions agree with TRBD2. Per the germline V gene, CDR1 is SQVTM and CDR2 is ANQGSEA. The CDR3 is made up of 15 amino acids. The V segment lost 3 bases and the J segment 6 bases; nucleotides outside the gene matches: 10. The CDR3 DNA is TGCAGCGTTGAGTTACTAGCGTCGAATTCCGGGGAGCTGTTTTTT. Translation gives CSVELLASNSGELFF.

This clone occurred once. The chain has TRBV30 and TRBJ2-1; TRBD2 matches at 10 bases. The CDR3 has 15 amino acids. With V trimmed by 2 bases and J by 11 bases, 12 bases remained unmatched. In germline, CDR1 is GTSNPN, CDR2 SVGIG (reference sequence). DNA of the CDR3: TGTGCCTGGAGTATGGGGGGAGCGGGAGGGCCCAAGCAGTTCTTC. It translates to CAWSMGGAGGPKQFF.

The V and J genes are TRBV19 and TRBJ2-5; 9 bases match TRBD1. The length of the CDR3 is 15 residues. Germline V CDR1 and CDR2: LNHDA, SQIVND (reference sequence). Unmatched junction bases numbered 7, after V lost 3 bases and J lost 5 bases. CDR3 residues: CASSMEGQGIETQYF. CDR3 nucleotide sequence: TGTGCCAGTAGTATGGAAGGACAGGGGATCGAGACCCAGTACTTC.

This sequence joins TRBV4-3 and TRBJ1-1; D may be TRBD1 (5 bases). V lost 0 bases, J lost 3 bases, and 17 bases lay in between. The CDR3 loop spans 17 amino acids. Germline V gene lookup returns CDR1 LGHNA and CDR2 YSLEER. CDR3 DNA: TGCGCCAGCAGCCAAGATTTCGGGGGGGTCGGGGACACTGAAGCTTTCTTT. Translating it yields CASSQDFGGVGDTEAFF.

The V gene is TRBV5-1, the J gene TRBJ1-1; D is uncertain. V lost 0 bases and J lost 4, with 7 bases in between. In germline, CDR1 is SGHRS, CDR2 YFSETQ. The CDR3 runs to 13 residues. The CDR3 is CASSLVSGTEAFF. CDR3 nucleotide sequence: TGCGCCAGCAGCTTGGTTTCGGGCACTGAAGCTTTCTTT.

The rearrangement joins TRBV27 to TRBJ1-1; D possibly corresponds to TRBD1 (5 bases). Trimming took off 5 bases at V and 7 bases at J, with 8 bases between the two ends. CDR1 and CDR2 from the germline V gene are MNHEY and SMNVEV (reference sequence). The CDR3 has 11 residues. The CDR3 is CASSTGNEAFF. The DNA for the CDR3 is TGTGCCAGCAGTACAGGAAATGAAGCTTTCTTT.

V is TRBV7-9 and J is TRBJ2-7; 7 bases line up with TRBD2. The CDR3 covers 15 residues. The ends lost 5 bases at V and 5 bases at J; junction bases unmatched: 12. Germline CDR1 is SEHNR and CDR2 is FQNEAQ (reference sequence). The CDR3 sequence is CASSLILAGDDEQYF. CDR3 bases: TGTGCCAGCAGCCTAATTTTGGCGGGGGACGACGAGCAGTACTTC. The entire variable domain, with the rest obtained from reference TRBV7-9 and TRBJ2-7, is as follows: DTGVSQNPRHKITKRGQNVTFRCDPISEHNRLYWYRQTLGQGPEFLTYFQNEAQLEKSRLLSDRFSAERPKGSFSTLEIQRTEQGDSAMYLCASSLILAGDDEQYFGPGTRLTVT.

J is TRBJ1-4 and V is TRBV25-1, with 9 bases fitting TRBD1. This CDR3 is 14 amino acids long. The ends lost 7 bases at V and 5 bases at J; junction bases unmatched: 5. Germline CDR1 is MGHDK and CDR2 is SYGVNS. The CDR3 nucleotides read TGTGCCAGCATGACGGGACAGGGAAATGAAAAACTGTTTTTT. Its protein product is CASMTGQGNEKLFF.

The rearrangement joins TRBV7-6 to TRBJ1-3; D ambiguous. V dropped 0 bases and J dropped 9 bases, with 12 bases sitting between them. Per germline, CDR1 SGHVS and CDR2 FNYEAQ. The CDR3 covers 14 residues. The CDR3 DNA follows: TGTGCCAGCAGCTTAGCGGCCACTTCCAGCACCATATATTTT. It yields the protein CASSLAATSSTIYF.

The rearrangement joins TRBV29-1 to TRBJ2-3; TRBD1 aligns across 9 bases. This CDR3 region has 15 residues. Germline V gene lookup returns CDR1 SQVTM and CDR2 ANQGSEA. V lost 6 bases to trimming and J lost 6 bases; unmatched junction nucleotides: 13. CDR3 sequence: CSVRETGGTADTQYF. In nucleotides, the CDR3 is TGCAGCGTGAGAGAGACAGGGGGTACCGCGGATACGCAGTATTTT.

V and J are TRBV30 and TRBJ1-1; tentatively, D is TRBD1 (5 bases). Germline V gene sequence: CDR1 GTSNPN, CDR2 SVGIG (reference sequence). This CDR3 contains 14 residues. Trimming took off 8 bases at V and 0 bases at J, with 16 bases between the two ends. CDR3 loop: CAGTPRGLNTEAFF. CDR3 DNA sequence: TGTGCCGGAACCCCTCGGGGCCTGAACACTGAAGCTTTCTTT.

The chain links TRBV30 to TRBJ2-7, with 11 bases matching TRBD2. The V gene's germline CDR1 is GTSNPN and CDR2 SVGIG (reference sequence). The CDR3 covers 16 residues. The J segment lost 1 base and the V segment lost 3 bases, leaving 8 bases of the junction unmatched. Here the CDR3 reads CAWSGTGTSGSYEQYF. The CDR3 nucleotides are TGTGCCTGGAGCGGCACCGGGACTAGCGGTTCCTACGAGCAGTACTTC.

This clone appeared a single time. The gene calls are TRBV20-1 and TRBJ2-3; D unclear. CDR1 and CDR2 from the germline V gene are DFQATT and SNEGSKA (reference sequence). V dropped 0 bases and J dropped 6 bases, with 4 bases sitting between them. This CDR3 contains 11 residues. The CDR3 protein is CSARDRDTQYF. The CDR3 DNA reads as TGCAGTGCTAGAGATCGCGATACGCAGTATTTT.

This chain joins TRBV30 and TRBJ2-7; D is undetermined. Between the trimmed V and J ends, which lost 1 base and 1 base, there was a span of 5 bases. The CDR3 length is 12 residues. In germline, CDR1 is GTSNPN, CDR2 SVGIG (reference sequence). The CDR3 loop reads CAWSAVSYEQYF. The DNA of the CDR3 is TGTGCCTGGAGTGCGGTGTCCTACGAGCAGTACTTC.

The chain joins TRBV4-2 to TRBJ1-1; D remains unclear. This CDR3 has 15 residues. Trimming took 0 bases from V and 9 from J, leaving 17 bases between them. Germline V gene data show CDR1 as LGHNA and CDR2 as YNFKEQ. The CDR3 reads CASSQDLWQSNQAFF. The CDR3, as DNA: TGTGCCAGCAGCCAAGATCTTTGGCAGTCAAACCAAGCTTTCTTT.

This chain links TRBV29-1 with TRBJ2-3; the D is unclear. V lost 3 bases, J lost 0 bases, and 4 bases lay in between. Germline lookup yields CDR1 SQVTM and CDR2 ANQGSEA. This CDR3 is 12 amino acids long. This chain's CDR3 is CSVEASTDTQYF. The CDR3 nucleotides read TGCAGCGTTGAGGCAAGCACAGATACGCAGTATTTT.

V is TRBV19 and J is TRBJ1-5; D is unresolved. There are 13 residues in the CDR3. The V gene lost 6 bases and the J gene lost 6 bases, with 12 bases spanning the gap. The germline V gene encodes CDR1 LNHDA and CDR2 SQIVND (reference sequence). The CDR3 here is CASSAARGQPQHF. The CDR3 bases are TGTGCCAGTAGCGCAGCTCGGGGTCAGCCCCAGCATTTT. The complete variable domain, with remaining parts taken from reference TRBV19 and TRBJ1-5, reads DGGITQSPKYLFRKEGQNVTLSCEQNLNHDAMYWYRQDPGQGLRLIYYSQIVNDFQKGDIAEGYSVSREKKESFPLTVTSAQKNPTAFYLCASSAARGQPQHFGDGTRLSIL.

The gene calls are TRBV6-5 and TRBJ2-7, with D unresolved. The V gene lost 5 bases and the J gene lost 6 bases, with 20 bases spanning the gap. This CDR3 has 15 amino acids. Germline V gene sequence: CDR1 MNHEY, CDR2 SVGAGI. In nucleotides, the CDR3 is TGTGCCAGCAGTGTCGGACCCCCTATTTTGGGCGAGCAGTACTTC. Translated, it gives CASSVGPPILGEQYF.

The chain combines TRBV4-1 with TRBJ1-5, with unresolved D. CDR1 is MGHRA and CDR2 is YSYEKL in the germline V gene. This CDR3 spans 15 amino acids. Trimming removed 1 base at V and 0 bases at J, with 7 bases between. The CDR3 nucleotides read TGCGCCAGCAGCCAAGGACTCTATAGCAATCAGCCCCAGCATTTT. Protein: CASSQGLYSNQPQHF.

This clone was counted a single time. The chain recombines TRBV4-3 with TRBJ2-3, with D tentatively TRBD1 or TRBD2 (6 bases each). The CDR3 sequence is 14 residues long. CDR1 and CDR2 (germline): LGHNA, YSLEER. V was shortened by 4 bases and J by 5 bases, with 13 bases between the two germline ends. This chain's CDR3 is CASSLGGVEDTQYF. CDR3 bases: TGCGCCAGCAGCCTGGGGGGCGTTGAAGATACGCAGTATTTT.